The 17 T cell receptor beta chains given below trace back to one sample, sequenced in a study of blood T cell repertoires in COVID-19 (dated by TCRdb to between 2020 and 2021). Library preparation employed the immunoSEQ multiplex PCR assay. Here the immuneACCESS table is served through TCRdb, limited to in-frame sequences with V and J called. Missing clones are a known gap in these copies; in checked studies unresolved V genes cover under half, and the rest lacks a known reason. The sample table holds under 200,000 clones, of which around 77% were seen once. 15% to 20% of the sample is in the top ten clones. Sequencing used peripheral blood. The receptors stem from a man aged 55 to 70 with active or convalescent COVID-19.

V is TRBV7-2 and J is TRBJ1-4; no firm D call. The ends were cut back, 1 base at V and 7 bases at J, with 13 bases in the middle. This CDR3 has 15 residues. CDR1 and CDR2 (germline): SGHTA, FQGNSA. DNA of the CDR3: TGTGCCAGCAGCTTAGGGCCTGGAGAGGGTGAAAAACTGTTTTTT. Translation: CASSLGPGEGEKLFF.

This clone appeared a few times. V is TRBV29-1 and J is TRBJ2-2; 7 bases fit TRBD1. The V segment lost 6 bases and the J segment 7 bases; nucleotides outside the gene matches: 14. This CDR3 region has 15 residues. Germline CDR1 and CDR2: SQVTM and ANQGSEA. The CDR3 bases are TGCAGCGTCAAACGTCCGGGACAGAGAATCGGGGAGCTGTTTTTT. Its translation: CSVKRPGQRIGELFF.

The CDR3 protein is CASSYSRSGDTEAFF. The CDR3 coding sequence is TGTGCCAGCAGTTACTCGAGGTCCGGTGACACTGAAGCTTTCTTT. The chain is built from TRBV6-5 and TRBJ1-1; D ambiguous. CDR1 is MNHEY, CDR2 SVGAGI, per germline. The CDR3 has 15 amino acids. V lost 0 bases, J lost 3 bases, and 11 bases lay in between.

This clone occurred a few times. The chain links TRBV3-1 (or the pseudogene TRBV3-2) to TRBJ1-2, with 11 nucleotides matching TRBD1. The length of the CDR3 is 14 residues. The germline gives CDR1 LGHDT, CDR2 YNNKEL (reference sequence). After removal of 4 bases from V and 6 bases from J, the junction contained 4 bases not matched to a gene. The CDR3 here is CASSRWGQGDGYTF. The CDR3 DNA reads TGTGCCAGCAGCCGATGGGGACAGGGGGATGGCTACACCTTC.

In DNA, the CDR3 is TGCGCCAGCAGCCCCGGAGCTCTCTACGAGCAGTACTTC. Its protein product is CASSPGALYEQYF. This rearrangement joins TRBV5-1 to TRBJ2-7; D not certain. The germline gives CDR1 SGHRS, CDR2 YFSETQ. This CDR3 is built from 13 residues. V shed 4 bases and J shed 3 bases, with 11 bases lying between them.

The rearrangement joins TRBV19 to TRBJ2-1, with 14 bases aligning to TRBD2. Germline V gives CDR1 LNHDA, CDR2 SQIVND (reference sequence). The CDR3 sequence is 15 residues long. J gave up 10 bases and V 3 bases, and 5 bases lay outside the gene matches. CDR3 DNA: TGTGCCAGTAGTATGGGACTAGCGGGAGTCGACGAGCAGTTCTTC. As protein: CASSMGLAGVDEQFF.

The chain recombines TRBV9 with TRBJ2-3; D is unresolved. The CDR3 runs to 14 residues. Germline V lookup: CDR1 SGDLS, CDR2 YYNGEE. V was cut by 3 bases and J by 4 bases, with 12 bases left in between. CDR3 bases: TGTGCCAGCAGCGGGAGTGTGTATCCAGATACGCAGTATTTT. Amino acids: CASSGSVYPDTQYF.

Here the CDR3 reads CASSTAGTSGSYTQYF. The CDR3 coding sequence is TGTGCCAGCAGTACCGCCGGGACTAGCGGGAGCTATACGCAGTATTTT. The chain has TRBV27 and TRBJ2-3; 14 bases line up with TRBD2. Germline V gene data show CDR1 as MNHEY and CDR2 as SMNVEV (reference sequence). The V segment lost 5 bases and the J segment 7 bases; nucleotides outside the gene matches: 8. The length of the CDR3 is 16 residues.

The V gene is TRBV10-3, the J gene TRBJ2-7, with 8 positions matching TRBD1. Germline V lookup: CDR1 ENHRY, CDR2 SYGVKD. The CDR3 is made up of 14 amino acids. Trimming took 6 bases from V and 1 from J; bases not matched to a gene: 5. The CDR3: CAIRATGASYEQYF. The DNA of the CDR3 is TGTGCCATCAGGGCGACAGGGGCGTCCTACGAGCAGTACTTC.

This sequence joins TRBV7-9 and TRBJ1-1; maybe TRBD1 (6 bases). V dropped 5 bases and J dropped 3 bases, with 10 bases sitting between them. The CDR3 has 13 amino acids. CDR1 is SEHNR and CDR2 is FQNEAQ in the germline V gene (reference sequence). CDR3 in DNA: TGTGCCAGCAGCCAAGGACAGCACACTGAAGCTTTCTTT. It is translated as CASSQGQHTEAFF.

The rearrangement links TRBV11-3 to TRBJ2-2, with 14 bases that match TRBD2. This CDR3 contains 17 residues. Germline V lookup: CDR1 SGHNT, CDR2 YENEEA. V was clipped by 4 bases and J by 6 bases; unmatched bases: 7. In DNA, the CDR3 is TGTGCCAGCAGCTCATGGACTAGCGGGAGGATGGCCGGGGAGCTGTTTTTT. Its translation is CASSSWTSGRMAGELFF.

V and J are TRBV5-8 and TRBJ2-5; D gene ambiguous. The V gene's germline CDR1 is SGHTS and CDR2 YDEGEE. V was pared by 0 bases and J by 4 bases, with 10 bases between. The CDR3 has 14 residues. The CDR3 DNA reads TGTGCCAGCAGCTTGGGCTATATGAGAGAGACCCAGTACTTC. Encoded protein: CASSLGYMRETQYF.

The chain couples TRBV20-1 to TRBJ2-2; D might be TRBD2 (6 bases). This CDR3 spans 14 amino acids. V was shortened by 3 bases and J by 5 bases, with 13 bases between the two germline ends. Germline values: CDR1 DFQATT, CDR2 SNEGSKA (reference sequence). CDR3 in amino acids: CSASAGLSTGELFF. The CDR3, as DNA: TGCAGTGCTAGTGCGGGACTTTCGACCGGGGAGCTGTTTTTT.

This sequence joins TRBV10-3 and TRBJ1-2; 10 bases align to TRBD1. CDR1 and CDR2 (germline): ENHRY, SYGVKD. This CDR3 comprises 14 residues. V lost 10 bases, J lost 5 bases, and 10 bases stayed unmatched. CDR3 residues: CATVGTGDVYGYTF. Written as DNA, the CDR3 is TGTGCCACCGTGGGGACAGGGGATGTGTATGGCTACACCTTC.

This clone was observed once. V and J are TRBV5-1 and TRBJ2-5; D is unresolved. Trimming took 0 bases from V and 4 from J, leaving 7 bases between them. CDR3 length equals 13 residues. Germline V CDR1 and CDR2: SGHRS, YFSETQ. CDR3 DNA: TGCGCCAGCAGCTTGGCCAGAGGAGAGACCCAGTACTTC. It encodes CASSLARGETQYF.

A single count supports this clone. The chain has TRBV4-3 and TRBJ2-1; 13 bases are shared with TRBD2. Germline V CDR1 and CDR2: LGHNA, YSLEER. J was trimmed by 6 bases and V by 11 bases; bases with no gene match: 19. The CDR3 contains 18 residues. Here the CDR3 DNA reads TGCGCCCCCCCCCGACAGTACGCCGGGACTAGCGGGACCAATGAGCAGTTCTTC. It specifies CAPPRQYAGTSGTNEQFF.

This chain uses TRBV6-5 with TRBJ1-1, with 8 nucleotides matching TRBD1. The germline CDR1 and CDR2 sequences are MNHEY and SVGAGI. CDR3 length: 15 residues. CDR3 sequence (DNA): TGTGTCTCAGCGCCGGTGCCAGGGGGCAACACTGAAGCTTTCTTT. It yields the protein CVSAPVPGGNTEAFF.